This T cell receptor (beta chain) was documented in a study of cytomegalovirus exposure and HLA in healthy donors. Whole-study results and caveats: Most TCRs appeared rarely, but some public TCRs recurred in many donors. The listing of roughly 160 TCR beta chains classed them as cytomegalovirus-associated. Among the CMV-associated chains, a few were confirmed in vitro as specific for CMV antigens.

V gave up 0 bases and J gave up 5 bases; unmatched junction bases: 14. This CDR3 comprises 18 residues. Turning to this clone: Its antigen is currently unknown.

Some clones are missing from TCRdb's copy, which holds only in-frame ones; the method was immunoSEQ multiplex PCR. The sample records tens of thousands of clones, approximately 96% being singletons. The sequencing sample was made of PBMCs. The chain couples TRBV23-1 to TRBJ1-1, with 8 bases that match TRBD1. TRBV23-1 is treated as an ORF (open reading frame) with a function not yet certain. The TCR comes from a man aged 18 to 35 in good health and CMV-seropositive. In DNA, the CDR3 is TGCGCCAGCAGTCAATCGCAGGCTTATCAGGACAGGGCGACTGAAGCTTTCTTT. Translated: CASSQSQAYQDRATEAFF.